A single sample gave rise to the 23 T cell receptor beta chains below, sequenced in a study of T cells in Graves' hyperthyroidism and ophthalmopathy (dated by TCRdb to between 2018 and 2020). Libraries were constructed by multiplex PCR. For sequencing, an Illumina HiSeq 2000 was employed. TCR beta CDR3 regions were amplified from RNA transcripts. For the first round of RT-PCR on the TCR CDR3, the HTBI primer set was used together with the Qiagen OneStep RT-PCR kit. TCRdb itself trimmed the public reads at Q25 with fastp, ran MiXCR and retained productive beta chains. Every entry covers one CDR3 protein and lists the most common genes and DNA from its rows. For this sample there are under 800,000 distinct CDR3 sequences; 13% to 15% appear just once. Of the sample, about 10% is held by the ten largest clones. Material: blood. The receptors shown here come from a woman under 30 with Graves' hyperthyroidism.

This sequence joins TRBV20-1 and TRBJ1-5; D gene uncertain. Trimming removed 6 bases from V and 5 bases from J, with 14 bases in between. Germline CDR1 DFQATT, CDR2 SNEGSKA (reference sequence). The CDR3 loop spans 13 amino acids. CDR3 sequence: CSAEDGSDQPQHF. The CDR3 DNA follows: TGCAGTGCCGAAGACGGGTCGGATCAGCCCCAGCATTTT.

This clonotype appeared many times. In DNA, the CDR3 is TGCAGTGCTAGAGAGGACAGCTCGTACGAGCAGTACTTC. It encodes CSAREDSSYEQYF. The chain uses TRBV20-1 and TRBJ2-7; TRBD1 is a possible D gene (6 bases). There are 13 residues in the CDR3. The germline gives CDR1 DFQATT, CDR2 SNEGSKA (reference sequence). The V gene lost 0 bases and the J gene lost 4 bases, with 10 bases spanning the gap.

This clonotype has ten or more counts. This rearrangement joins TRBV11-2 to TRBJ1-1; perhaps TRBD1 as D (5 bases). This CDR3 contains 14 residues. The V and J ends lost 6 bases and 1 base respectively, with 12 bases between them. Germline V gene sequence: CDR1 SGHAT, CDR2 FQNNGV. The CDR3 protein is CASSPGPPNTEAFF. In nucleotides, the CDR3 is TGTGCCAGCAGTCCGGGACCGCCGAACACTGAAGCTTTCTTT. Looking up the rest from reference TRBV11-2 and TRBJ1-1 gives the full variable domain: EAGVAQSPRYKIIEKRQSVAFWCNPISGHATLYWYQQILGQGPKLLIQFQNNGVVDDSQLPKDRFSAERLKGVDSTLKIQPAKLEDSAVYLCASSPGPPNTEAFFGQGTRLTVV.

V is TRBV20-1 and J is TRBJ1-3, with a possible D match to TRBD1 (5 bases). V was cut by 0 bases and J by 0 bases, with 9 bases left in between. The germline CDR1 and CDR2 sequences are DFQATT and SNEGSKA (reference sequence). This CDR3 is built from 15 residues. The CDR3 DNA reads TGCAGTGCTAGAGACGGCAGGGCCTCTGGAAACACCATATATTTT. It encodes CSARDGRASGNTIYF.

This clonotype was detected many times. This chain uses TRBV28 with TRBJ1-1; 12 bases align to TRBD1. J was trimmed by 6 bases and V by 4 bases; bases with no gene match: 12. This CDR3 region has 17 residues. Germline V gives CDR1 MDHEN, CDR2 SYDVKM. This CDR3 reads CASSSVWDRGPQAEAFF. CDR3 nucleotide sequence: TGTGCCAGCAGTTCGGTTTGGGACAGGGGGCCCCAAGCTGAAGCTTTCTTT. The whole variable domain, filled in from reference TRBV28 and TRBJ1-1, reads DVKVTQSSRYLVKRTGEKVFLECVQDMDHENMFWYRQDPGLGLRLIYFSYDVKMKEKGDIPEGYSVSREKKERFSLILESASTNQTSMYLCASSSVWDRGPQAEAFFGQGTRLTVV.

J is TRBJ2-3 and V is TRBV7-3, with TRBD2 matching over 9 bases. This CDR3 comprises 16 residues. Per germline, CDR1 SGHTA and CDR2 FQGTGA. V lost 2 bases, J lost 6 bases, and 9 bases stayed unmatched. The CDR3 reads CASSLGAGGGKDTQYF. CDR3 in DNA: TGTGCCAGCAGCTTAGGAGCGGGAGGCGGTAAGGATACGCAGTATTTT.

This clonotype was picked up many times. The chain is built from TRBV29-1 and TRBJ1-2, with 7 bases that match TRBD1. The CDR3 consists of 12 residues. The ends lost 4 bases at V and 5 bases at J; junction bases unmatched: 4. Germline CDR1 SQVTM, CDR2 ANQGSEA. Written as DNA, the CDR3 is TGCAGCGTTGTCCTGGGACAGTATGGCTACACCTTC. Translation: CSVVLGQYGYTF.

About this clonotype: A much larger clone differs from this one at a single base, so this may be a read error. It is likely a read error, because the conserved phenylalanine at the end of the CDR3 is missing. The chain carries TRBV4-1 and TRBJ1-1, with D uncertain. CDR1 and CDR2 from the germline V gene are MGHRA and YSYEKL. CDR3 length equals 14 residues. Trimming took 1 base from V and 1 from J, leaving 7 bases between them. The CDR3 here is CASSQVGKNTEAFL. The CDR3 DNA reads TGCGCCAGCAGCCAAGTTGGGAAGAACACTGAAGCTTTCTTA.

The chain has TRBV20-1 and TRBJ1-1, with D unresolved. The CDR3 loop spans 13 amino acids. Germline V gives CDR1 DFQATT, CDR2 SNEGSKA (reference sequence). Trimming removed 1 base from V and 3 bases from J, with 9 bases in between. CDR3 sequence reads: CSARVSGYTEAFF. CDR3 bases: TGCAGTGCTAGAGTTTCGGGATACACTGAAGCTTTCTTT.

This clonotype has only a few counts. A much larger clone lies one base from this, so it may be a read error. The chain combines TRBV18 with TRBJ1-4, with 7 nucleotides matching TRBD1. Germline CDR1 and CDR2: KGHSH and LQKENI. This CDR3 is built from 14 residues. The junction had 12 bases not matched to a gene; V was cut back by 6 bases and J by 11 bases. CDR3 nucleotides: TGTGCCAGCTCTCCCACCCCCGACAGGGTGAAACTGTTTTTT. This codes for CASSPTPDRVKLFF.

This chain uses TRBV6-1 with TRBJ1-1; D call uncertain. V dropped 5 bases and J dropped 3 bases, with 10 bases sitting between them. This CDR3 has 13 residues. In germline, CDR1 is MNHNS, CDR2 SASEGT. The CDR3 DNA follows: TGTGCCAGCAGTTTTAGGGAATACACTGAAGCTTTCTTT. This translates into CASSFREYTEAFF.

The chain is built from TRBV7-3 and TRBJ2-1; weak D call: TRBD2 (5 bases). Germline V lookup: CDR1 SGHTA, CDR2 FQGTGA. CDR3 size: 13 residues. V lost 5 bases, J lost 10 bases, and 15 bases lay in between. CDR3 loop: CASSANGVSEQFF. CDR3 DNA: TGTGCCAGCAGCGCCAACGGGGTTAGCGAGCAGTTCTTC.

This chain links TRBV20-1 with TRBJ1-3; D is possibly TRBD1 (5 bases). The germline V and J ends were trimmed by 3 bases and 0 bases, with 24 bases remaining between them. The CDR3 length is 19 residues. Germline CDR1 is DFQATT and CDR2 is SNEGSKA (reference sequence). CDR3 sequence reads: CSARDVWGRTLGSGNTIYF. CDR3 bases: TGCAGTGCTAGGGATGTTTGGGGCAGAACCCTTGGCTCTGGAAACACCATATATTTT.

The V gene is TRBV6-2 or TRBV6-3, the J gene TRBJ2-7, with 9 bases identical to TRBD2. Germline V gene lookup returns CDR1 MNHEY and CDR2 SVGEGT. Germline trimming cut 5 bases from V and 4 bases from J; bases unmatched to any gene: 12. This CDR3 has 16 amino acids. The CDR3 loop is CASSPGPGTSIYEQYF. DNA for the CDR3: TGTGCCAGCAGTCCAGGGCCCGGGACTAGCATTTACGAGCAGTACTTC.

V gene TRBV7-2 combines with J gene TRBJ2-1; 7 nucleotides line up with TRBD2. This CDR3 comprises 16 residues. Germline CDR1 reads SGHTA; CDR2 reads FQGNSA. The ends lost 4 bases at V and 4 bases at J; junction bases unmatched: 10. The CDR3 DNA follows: TGTGCCAGCAGCTCTTTCGGCGGGACTATTTACAATGAGCAGTTCTTC. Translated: CASSSFGGTIYNEQFF.

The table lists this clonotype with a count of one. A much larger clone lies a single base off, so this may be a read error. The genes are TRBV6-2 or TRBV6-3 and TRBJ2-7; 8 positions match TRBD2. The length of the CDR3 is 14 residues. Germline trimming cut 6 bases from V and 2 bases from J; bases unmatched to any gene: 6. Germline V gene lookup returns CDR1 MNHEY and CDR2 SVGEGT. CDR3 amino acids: CASSLSGTPYEQYF. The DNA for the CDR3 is TGTGCCAGCAGCCTTAGCGGGACCCCCTACGAGCAGTACTTC.

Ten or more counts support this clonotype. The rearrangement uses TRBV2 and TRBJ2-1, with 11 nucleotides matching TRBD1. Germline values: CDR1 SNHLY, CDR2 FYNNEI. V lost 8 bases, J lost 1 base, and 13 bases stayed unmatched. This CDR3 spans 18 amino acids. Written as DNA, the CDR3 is TGTGCCAGCTGGGACAGGGGGTCGGGGGCAAGGTCCTACAATGAGCAGTTCTTC. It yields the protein CASWDRGSGARSYNEQFF. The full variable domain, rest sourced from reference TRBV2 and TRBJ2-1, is EPEVTQTPSHQVTQMGQEVILRCVPISNHLYFYWYRQILGQKVEFLVSFYNNEISEKSEIFDDQFSVERPDGSNFTLKIRSTKLEDSAMYFCASWDRGSGARSYNEQFFGPGTRLTVL.

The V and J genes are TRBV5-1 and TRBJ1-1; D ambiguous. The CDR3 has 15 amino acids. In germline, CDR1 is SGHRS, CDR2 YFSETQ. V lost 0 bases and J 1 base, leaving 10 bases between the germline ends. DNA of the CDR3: TGCGCCAGCAGCTTGGTAAGCGTCAGGAACACTGAAGCTTTCTTT. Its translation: CASSLVSVRNTEAFF.

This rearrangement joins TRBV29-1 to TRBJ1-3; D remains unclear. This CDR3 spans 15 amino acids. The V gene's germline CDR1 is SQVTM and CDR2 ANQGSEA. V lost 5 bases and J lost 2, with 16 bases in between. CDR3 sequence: CSVQTSRGAGNTIYF. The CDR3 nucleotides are TGCAGCGTTCAAACATCGCGGGGAGCTGGAAACACCATATATTTT.

The CDR3 loop is CASSPQAGLHEKLFF. The CDR3 DNA follows: TGTGCCAGCTCACCCCAAGCGGGTCTTCATGAAAAACTGTTTTTT. The chain joins TRBV18 to TRBJ1-4; D gene unclear. CDR3 length: 15 residues. V was pared by 3 bases and J by 6 bases, with 14 bases between. The germline V gene has CDR1 KGHSH and CDR2 LQKENI.

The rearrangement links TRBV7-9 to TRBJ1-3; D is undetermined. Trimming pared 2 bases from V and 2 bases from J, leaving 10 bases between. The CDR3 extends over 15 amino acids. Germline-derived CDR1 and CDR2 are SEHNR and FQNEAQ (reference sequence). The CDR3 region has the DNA TGTGCCAGCAGCTTAAGTGCAGAAGCTGGAAACACCATATATTTT. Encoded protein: CASSLSAEAGNTIYF.

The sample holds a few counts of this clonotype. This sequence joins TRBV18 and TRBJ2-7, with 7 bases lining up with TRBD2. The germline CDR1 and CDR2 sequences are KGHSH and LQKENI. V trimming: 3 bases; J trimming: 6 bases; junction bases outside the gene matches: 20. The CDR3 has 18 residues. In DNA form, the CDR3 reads TGTGCCAGCTCACCTATCGCCTCATGGGGGACTACCCTCAGCGAGCAGTACTTC. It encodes CASSPIASWGTTLSEQYF. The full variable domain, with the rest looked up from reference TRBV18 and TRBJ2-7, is NAGVMQNPRHLVRRRGQEARLRCSPMKGHSHVYWYRQLPEEGLKFMVYLQKENIIDESGMPKERFSAEFPKEGPSILRIQQVVRGDSAAYFCASSPIASWGTTLSEQYFGPGTRLTVT.

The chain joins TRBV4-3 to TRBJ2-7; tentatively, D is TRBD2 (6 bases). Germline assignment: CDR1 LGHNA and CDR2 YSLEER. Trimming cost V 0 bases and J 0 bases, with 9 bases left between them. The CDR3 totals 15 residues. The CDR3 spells CASSQDRRDSYEQYF. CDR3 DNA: TGCGCCAGCAGCCAAGATCGGCGGGACTCCTACGAGCAGTACTTC.